This TCR beta chain is from a study of cytomegalovirus exposure and HLA in healthy donors. General study findings and limits: High specificity and sensitivity for cytomegalovirus status were reported for the classifier. In an earlier analysis, most TCR beta V segments were productive about 87% or about 30% of the time. CMV antigen specificity was confirmed in vitro for a few CMV-associated chains. A later analysis linked a missense variant in DCLRE1C to the trimming of TCR beta V and J genes.

V lost 1 base to trimming and J lost 2 bases; unmatched junction nucleotides: 5. This CDR3 has 15 amino acids. Per germline, CDR1 LNHDA and CDR2 SQIVND (reference sequence). PCR used 60 Vbeta primers and 13 Jbeta primers. Generated by immunoSEQ multiplex PCR, the TCRdb table keeps only in-frame clones and is missing some. The sample yields approximately 290,000 clones, roughly 80% seen once. On this clone itself: Its cognate antigen is unknown.

Sequencing input: PBMCs. The sequence was collected from a girl aged 2 to 10 in good health and CMV-seronegative. The chain joins TRBV19 to TRBJ2-7, with TRBD2 matching 7 bases. The CDR3 region is CASSIAGGYTYEQYF. The CDR3 DNA sequence: TGTGCCAGTAGTATAGCGGGGGGTTATACCTACGAGCAGTACTTC.